Listed below are T cell receptor beta chains from one sample, sequenced in a study of control samples from healthy donors and cancer patients. TCRdb keeps only in-frame clones here, not all; method: immunoSEQ multiplex PCR. The sample has more than 80,000 clones; more than 85% are singletons. The sample consisted of blood. Receptor source: a man younger than 30 in good health. The CDR3 runs from the conserved cysteine through the conserved F or W. The order of the fields is CDR3 length, clone size, D gene, J gene, V gene, CDR3 DNA, CDR3 protein. The D gene is left open where the match is weak. The size of a clone is reported for some rows only, either as once, few or many, or as a class for expanded clones.

14 - TRBD1 TRBJ1-2 TRBV30 TGTGCCTGGGGGATGGGACAGGGAGCCTATGGCTACACCTTC CAWGMGQGAYGYTF
15 - TRBD1 TRBJ1-4 TRBV7-2 TGTGCCAGCAGCTTAGTGACAGGGGTTAATGAAAAACTGTTTTTT CASSLVTGVNEKLFF
16 - TRBD2 TRBJ2-2 TRBV29-1 TGCAGCGTTGAATTTAAAGCGGGGGGGCGCACCGGGGAGCTGTTTTTT CSVEFKAGGRTGELFF
13 - TRBD2 TRBJ2-1 TRBV2 TGTGCCAGCACTTGGGTTTGGGGGGGTGAGCAGTTCTTC CASTWVWGGEQFF
13 - - TRBJ2-3 TRBV7-3 TGTGCCAGCAGCTCGCCTAGCACAGATACGCAGTATTTT CASSSPSTDTQYF
18 - - TRBJ2-2 TRBV7-6 TGTGCCAGCAGCCACTCGCTTCTTGCGGGGATGAACACCGGGGAGCTGTTTTTT CASSHSLLAGMNTGELFF
16 - - TRBJ1-6 TRBV11-2 TGTGCCAGCAGCGGACCTCACCGACAGACCAATTCACCCCTCCACTTT CASSGPHRQTNSPLHF
15 - TRBD1 TRBJ1-4 TRBV15 TGTGCCACCAGCGCACAACAGGGGGCTAATGAAAAACTGTTTTTT CATSAQQGANEKLFF
14 once TRBD1 TRBJ2-7 TRBV4-1 TGCGCCAGCAGCTCCGGGACAGGGGGCTACGAGCAGTACTTC CASSSGTGGYEQYF
19 - TRBD2 TRBJ2-7 TRBV5-4 TGTGCCAGCAGCCCCGTCCGCTCAGCGGGGGGACAGCCAACCTACGAGCAGTACTTC CASSPVRSAGGQPTYEQYF
13 - TRBD1 TRBJ1-2 TRBV29-1 TGCAGCGTTGAAATGACAGGGAACTATGGCTACACCTTC CSVEMTGNYGYTF
15 - TRBD1 TRBJ1-1 TRBV5-1 TGCGCCAGCAGCTCTAGGACAGGGGGCTTGTCTGAAGCTTTCTTT CASSSRTGGLSEAFF
18 - - TRBJ1-1 TRBV10-3 TGTGCCATCAGTGCGCCCGGCAGGGGCGCTCTGAACCCAACTGAAGCTTTCTTT CAISAPGRGALNPTEAFF
14 - - TRBJ1-2 TRBV5-1 TGCGCCAGCAGTGTCTCGACAGACTTCTATGGCTACACCTTC CASSVSTDFYGYTF
13 - - TRBJ1-4 TRBV6-5 TGTGCCAGCGTCGGGTCCCAAAATGAAAAACTGTTTTTT CASVGSQNEKLFF
14 - TRBD1 TRBJ1-1 TRBV7-2 TGTGCCAGCAGCTTGGACAGGGAACAGACTGAAGCTTTCTTT CASSLDREQTEAFF
12 - - TRBJ2-2 TRBV6-2/TRBV6-3 TGTGCCAGCAGTTTCAAAGCCGGGGAGCTGTTTTTT CASSFKAGELFF
16 - TRBD1 TRBJ1-1 TRBV9 TGTGCCAGCAGCGTCCGGGACAGGGGCGATAACACTGAAGCTTTCTTT CASSVRDRGDNTEAFF
15 - - TRBJ2-2 TRBV2 TGTGCCACCACTGGGGGGGCGGGGAGCACCGGGGAGCTGTTTTTT CATTGGAGSTGELFF
12 - - TRBJ2-7 TRBV25-1 TGTGCCAGCAGTGAAGGCAGGGCCGAGCAGTACTTC CASSEGRAEQYF
15 - TRBD1 TRBJ1-2 TRBV28 TGTGCCAGCAGTAGGGGACAGGGGAGGGACTATGGCTACACCTTC CASSRGQGRDYGYTF
15 - - TRBJ1-4 TRBV13 TGTGCCAGCAGCCCCCGGGCCAGGGTCAATGAAAAACTGTTTTTT CASSPRARVNEKLFF
14 few - TRBJ2-2 TRBV7-2 TGTGCCAGCATCCCCCAGGCAGGGGCCGGGGAGCTGTTTTTT CASIPQAGAGELFF
19 once TRBD1 TRBJ2-5 TRBV14 TGTGCCAGCAGCCAAGAATCAATATTCACTCCAGGGGGACGAGAGACCCAGTACTTC CASSQESIFTPGGRETQYF
15 - TRBD1 TRBJ1-1 TRBV18 TGTGCCAGCTCACTTCCCGGACAGGGTCTCACTGAAGCTTTCTTT CASSLPGQGLTEAFF
14 - TRBD2 TRBJ2-7 TRBV27 TGTGCCAGCAGTTCGAAGGGGAGGGCCTACGAGCAGTACTTC CASSSKGRAYEQYF
17 - TRBD2 TRBJ2-7 TRBV9 TGTGCCAGCAGCGTGGGGACTAGCGGGAGCTGGGACTACGAGCAGTACTTC CASSVGTSGSWDYEQYF
14 - - TRBJ2-7 TRBV27 TGTGCCAGCACCTTCCGGGCGGGGGCTTACGAGCAGTACTTC CASTFRAGAYEQYF
12 - - TRBJ2-7 TRBV5-1 TGCGCCAGCAGCTTGGAATCGGGCGGGCAGTACTTC CASSLESGGQYF
15 - - TRBJ2-1 TRBV19 TGTGCCAGTAGTATTATAGGGCGGGTGCACAATGAGCAGTTCTTC CASSIIGRVHNEQFF
12 - - TRBJ2-7 TRBV2 TGTGCCAGCGTGGGGGACGCCTACGAGCAGTACTTC CASVGDAYEQYF
15 - TRBD2 TRBJ2-7 TRBV6-5 TGTGCCAGCAGAGCCCGACTAGCGGGGGGAGGCGAGCAGTACTTC CASRARLAGGGEQYF
15 - - TRBJ1-3 TRBV19 TGTGCCAGTATAATGTTGGGGGCGTCTGGAAACACCATATATTTT CASIMLGASGNTIYF
15 - - TRBJ1-2 TRBV19 TGTGCCAGTAGTCGCTCCAGGGACCCGCAATATGGCTACACCTTC CASSRSRDPQYGYTF
12 - - TRBJ2-2 TRBV12-3/TRBV12-4 TGTGCCAGCAGCCGAGGCACCGGGGAGCTGTTTTTT CASSRGTGELFF
13 few - TRBJ2-2 TRBV7-2 TGTGCCAGCAGCTCCGGGCCCACCGGGGAGCTGTTTTTT CASSSGPTGELFF
16 - TRBD1 TRBJ1-3 TRBV25-1 TGTGCCAGCAGTGGACAGGGGGGAGGCTCTGGAAACACCATATATTTT CASSGQGGGSGNTIYF
13 - - TRBJ1-5 TRBV13 TGTGCCAGCAGCTTAGGGACCGACCAGCCCCAGCATTTT CASSLGTDQPQHF
14 - - TRBJ1-1 TRBV9 TGTGCCAGCAGCGTAGAGGGACCGCACACTGAAGCTTTCTTT CASSVEGPHTEAFF
18 - - TRBJ1-2 TRBV15 TGTGCCACCAGCAGAGAGTGGACATCCGAGCCGTCTGGGTATGGCTACACCTTC CATSREWTSEPSGYGYTF
12 - - TRBJ1-1 TRBV6-6 TGTGCCAGCAGCCGGGAGAACACTGAAGCTTTCTTT CASSRENTEAFF
13 - - TRBJ1-6 TRBV6-5 TGTGCCAGCATCCCCCGGGGGGCCTCACCCCTCCACTTT CASIPRGASPLHF
15 - - TRBJ2-2 TRBV5-8 TGTGCCAGCAGCCCCCCCCTGGGACCCACCGGGGAGCTGTTTTTT CASSPPLGPTGELFF
14 - - TRBJ1-5 TRBV4-1 TGCGCCAGCAGCCAAGAGGAGGGGCCGGAGCCCCAGCATTTT CASSQEEGPEPQHF
14 - - TRBJ2-7 TRBV6-6 TGTGCCAGCAAACCCTCGGGACGGGCTTACGAGCAGTACTTC CASKPSGRAYEQYF